This TCR beta chain was retrieved from a study of control samples from healthy donors and cancer patients. With 0 bases removed from V and 5 bases from J, the gap between germline ends came to 5 bases. The length of the CDR3 is 11 residues. The germline V gene encodes CDR1 GTSNPN and CDR2 SVGIG (reference sequence). Produced via immunoSEQ multiplex PCR; TCRdb's table is partial and in-frame only. This sample has approximately 79,000 clones; around nine tenths occur once, and the top ten carry over 5.5%. This clone was detected only once. The sequence derives from a man in his fifties in good health. The chain links TRBV30 to TRBJ2-7; no clear D gene. The specimen was blood. The CDR3 sequence is CAWSVTHEQYF. For the CDR3, the DNA is TGTGCCTGGAGTGTTACCCACGAGCAGTACTTC.